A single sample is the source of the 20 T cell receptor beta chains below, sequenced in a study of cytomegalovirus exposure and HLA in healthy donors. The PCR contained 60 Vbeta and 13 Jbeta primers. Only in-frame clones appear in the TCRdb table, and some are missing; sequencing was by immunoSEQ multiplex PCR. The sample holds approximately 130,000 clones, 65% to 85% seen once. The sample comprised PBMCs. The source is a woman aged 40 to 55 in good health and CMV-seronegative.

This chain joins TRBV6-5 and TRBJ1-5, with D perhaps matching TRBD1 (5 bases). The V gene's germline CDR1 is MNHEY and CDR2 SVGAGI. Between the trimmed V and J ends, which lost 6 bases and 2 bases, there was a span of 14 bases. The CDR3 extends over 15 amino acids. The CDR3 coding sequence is TGTGCCAGCAGAACAGGCGGGGGTGGCAATCAGCCCCAGCATTTT. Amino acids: CASRTGGGGNQPQHF.

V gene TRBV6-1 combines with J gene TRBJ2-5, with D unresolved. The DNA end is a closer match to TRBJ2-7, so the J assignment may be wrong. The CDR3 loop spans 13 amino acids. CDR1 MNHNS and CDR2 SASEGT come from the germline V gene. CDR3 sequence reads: CASSEAANYEQYF. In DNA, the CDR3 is TGTGCCAGCAGTGAAGCAGCTAACTACGAGCAGTACTTC.

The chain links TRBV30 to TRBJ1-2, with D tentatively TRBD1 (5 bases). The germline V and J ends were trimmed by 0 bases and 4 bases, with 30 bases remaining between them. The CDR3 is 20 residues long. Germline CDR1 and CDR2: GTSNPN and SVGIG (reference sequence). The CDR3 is CAWSVDRVWDFSGWSYGYTF. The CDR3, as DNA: TGTGCCTGGAGTGTAGATCGGGTGTGGGACTTCTCAGGATGGAGCTATGGCTACACCTTC.

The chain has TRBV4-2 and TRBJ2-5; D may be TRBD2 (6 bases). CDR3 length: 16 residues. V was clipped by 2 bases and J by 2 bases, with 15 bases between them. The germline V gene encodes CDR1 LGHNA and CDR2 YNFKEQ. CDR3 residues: CASSQSSARGQETQYF. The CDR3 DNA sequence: TGTGCCAGCAGCCAATCCTCCGCCCGGGGGCAAGAGACCCAGTACTTC.

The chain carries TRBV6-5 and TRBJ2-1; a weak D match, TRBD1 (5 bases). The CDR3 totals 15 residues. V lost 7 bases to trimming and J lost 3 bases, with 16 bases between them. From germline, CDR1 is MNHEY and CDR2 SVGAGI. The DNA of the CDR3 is TGTGCCAGCAAGCCGCCAGGGTTAGTCTACAATGAGCAGTTCTTC. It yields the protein CASKPPGLVYNEQFF.

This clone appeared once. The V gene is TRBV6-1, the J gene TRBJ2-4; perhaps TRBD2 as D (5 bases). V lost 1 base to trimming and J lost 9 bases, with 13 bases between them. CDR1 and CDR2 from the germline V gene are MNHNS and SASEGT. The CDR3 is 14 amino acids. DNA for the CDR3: TGTGCCAGCAGTGAAGACACACCTGCGGGCATTCAGTACTTC. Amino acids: CASSEDTPAGIQYF.

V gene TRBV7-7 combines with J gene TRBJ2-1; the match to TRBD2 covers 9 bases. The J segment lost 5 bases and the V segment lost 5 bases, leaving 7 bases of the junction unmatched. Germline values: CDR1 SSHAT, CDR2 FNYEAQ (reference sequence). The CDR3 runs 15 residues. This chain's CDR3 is CASSALAGVHNEQFF. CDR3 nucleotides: TGTGCCAGCAGCGCTTTAGCGGGAGTCCACAATGAGCAGTTCTTC.

CDR3 sequence (DNA): TGTGCCAGCAGTCGGCAGCGGGAGTGGTACGAGCAGTACTTC. It is translated as CASSRQREWYEQYF. The chain has TRBV27 and TRBJ2-7; 8 bases line up with TRBD2. V lost 5 bases, J lost 4 bases, and 7 bases stayed unmatched. This CDR3 has 14 residues. Germline CDR1 MNHEY, CDR2 SMNVEV (reference sequence).

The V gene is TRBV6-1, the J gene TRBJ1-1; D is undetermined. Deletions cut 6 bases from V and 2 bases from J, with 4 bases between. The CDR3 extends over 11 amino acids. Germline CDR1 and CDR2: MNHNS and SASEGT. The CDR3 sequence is CASRSNTEAFF. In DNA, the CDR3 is TGTGCCAGCAGATCAAACACTGAAGCTTTCTTT.

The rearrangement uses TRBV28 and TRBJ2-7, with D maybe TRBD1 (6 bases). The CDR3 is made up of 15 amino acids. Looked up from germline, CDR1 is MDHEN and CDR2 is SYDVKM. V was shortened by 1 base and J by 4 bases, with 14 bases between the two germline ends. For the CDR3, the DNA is TGTGCCAGCAGTTTATCGACAGGATTTAAGTACGAGCAGTACTTC. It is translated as CASSLSTGFKYEQYF.

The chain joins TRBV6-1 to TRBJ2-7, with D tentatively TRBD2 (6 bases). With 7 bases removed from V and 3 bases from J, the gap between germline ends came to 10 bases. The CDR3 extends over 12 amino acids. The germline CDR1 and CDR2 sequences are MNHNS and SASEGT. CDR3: CASTLAVYEQYF. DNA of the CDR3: TGTGCCAGCACGTTAGCGGTCTACGAGCAGTACTTC.

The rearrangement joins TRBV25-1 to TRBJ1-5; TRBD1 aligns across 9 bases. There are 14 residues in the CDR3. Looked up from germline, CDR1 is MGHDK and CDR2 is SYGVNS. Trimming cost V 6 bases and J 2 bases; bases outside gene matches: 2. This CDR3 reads CASRGQGGNQPQHF. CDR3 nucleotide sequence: TGTGCCAGCAGGGGACAGGGCGGCAATCAGCCCCAGCATTTT.

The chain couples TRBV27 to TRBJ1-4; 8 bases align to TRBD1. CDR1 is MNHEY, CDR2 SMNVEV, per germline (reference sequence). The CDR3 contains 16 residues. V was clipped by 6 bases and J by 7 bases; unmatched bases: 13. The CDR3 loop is CASSSPDREGSEKLFF. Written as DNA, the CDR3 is TGTGCCAGCAGCTCACCGGACAGGGAAGGTAGTGAAAAACTGTTTTTT.

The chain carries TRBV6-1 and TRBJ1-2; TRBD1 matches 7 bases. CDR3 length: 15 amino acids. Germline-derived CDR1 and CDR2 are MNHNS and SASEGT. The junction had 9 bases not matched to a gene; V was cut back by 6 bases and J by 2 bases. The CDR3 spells CASSDTLGQNYGYTF. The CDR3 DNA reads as TGTGCCAGCAGCGACACCCTGGGACAGAACTATGGCTACACCTTC.

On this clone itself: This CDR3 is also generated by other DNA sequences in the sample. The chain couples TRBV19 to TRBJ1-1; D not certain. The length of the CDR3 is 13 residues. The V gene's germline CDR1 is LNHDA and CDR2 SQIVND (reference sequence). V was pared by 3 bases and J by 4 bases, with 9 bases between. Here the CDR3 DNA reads TGTGCCAGTAGTATCGGGTGGAGCACTGAAGCTTTCTTT. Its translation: CASSIGWSTEAFF.

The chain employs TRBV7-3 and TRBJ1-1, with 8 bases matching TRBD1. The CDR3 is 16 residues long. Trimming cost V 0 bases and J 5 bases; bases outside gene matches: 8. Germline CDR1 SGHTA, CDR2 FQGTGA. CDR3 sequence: CASSLTAGGLSTEAFF. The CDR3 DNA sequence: TGTGCCAGCAGCTTAACGGCAGGGGGCCTAAGTACTGAAGCTTTCTTT. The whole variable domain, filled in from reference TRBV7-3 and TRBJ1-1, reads GAGVSQTPSNKVTEKGKYVELRCDPISGHTALYWYRQSLGQGPEFLIYFQGTGAADDSGLPNDRFFAVRPEGSVSTLKIQRTERGDSAVYLCASSLTAGGLSTEAFFGQGTRLTVV.

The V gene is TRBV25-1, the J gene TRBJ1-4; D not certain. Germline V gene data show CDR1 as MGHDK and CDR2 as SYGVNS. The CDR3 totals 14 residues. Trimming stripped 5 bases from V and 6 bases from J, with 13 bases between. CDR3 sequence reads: CASSKLPTDEKLFF. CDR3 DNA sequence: TGTGCCAGCAGTAAGCTCCCCACGGATGAAAAACTGTTTTTT.

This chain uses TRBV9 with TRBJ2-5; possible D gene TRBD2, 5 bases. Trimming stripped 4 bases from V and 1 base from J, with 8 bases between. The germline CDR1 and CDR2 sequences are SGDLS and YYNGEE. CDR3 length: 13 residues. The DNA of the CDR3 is TGTGCCAGCAGCCCGGGGTCCCAAGAGACCCAGTACTTC. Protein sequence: CASSPGSQETQYF.

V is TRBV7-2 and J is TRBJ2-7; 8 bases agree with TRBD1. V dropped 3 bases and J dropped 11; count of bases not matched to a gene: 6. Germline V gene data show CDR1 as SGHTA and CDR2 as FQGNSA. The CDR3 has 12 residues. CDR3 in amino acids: CASSLRQGAEYF. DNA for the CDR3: TGTGCCAGCAGCTTGCGGCAGGGGGCTGAGTACTTC.

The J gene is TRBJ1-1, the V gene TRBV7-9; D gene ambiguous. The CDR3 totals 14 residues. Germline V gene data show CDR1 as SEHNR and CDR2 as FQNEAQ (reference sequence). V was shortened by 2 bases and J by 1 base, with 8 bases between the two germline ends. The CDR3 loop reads CASSLPGENTEAFF. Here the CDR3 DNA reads TGTGCCAGCAGCTTACCCGGGGAGAACACTGAAGCTTTCTTT.